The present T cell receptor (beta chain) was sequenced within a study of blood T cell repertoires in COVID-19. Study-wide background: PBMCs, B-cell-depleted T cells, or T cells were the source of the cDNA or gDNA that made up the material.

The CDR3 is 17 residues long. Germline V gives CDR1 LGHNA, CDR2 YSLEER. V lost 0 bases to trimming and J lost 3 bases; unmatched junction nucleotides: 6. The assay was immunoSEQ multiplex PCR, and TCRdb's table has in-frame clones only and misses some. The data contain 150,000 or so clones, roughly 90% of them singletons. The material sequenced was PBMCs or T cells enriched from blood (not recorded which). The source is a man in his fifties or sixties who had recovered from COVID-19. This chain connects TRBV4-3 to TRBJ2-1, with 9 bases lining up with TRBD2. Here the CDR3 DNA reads TGCGCCAGCAGCCAAGAATATAGCGGGGGAATCTACAATGAGCAGTTCTTC. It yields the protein CASSQEYSGGIYNEQFF.